The rows below give T cell receptor beta chains drawn from one sample of a study of radiotherapy plus CTLA-4 blockade in lung cancer. Assay: immunoSEQ multiplex PCR; the TCRdb copy retains only in-frame clones and omits some. The sample includes some 50,000 clones, about 83% of them seen just once. The input for sequencing was peripheral blood, taken from a patient treated with radiotherapy plus ipilimumab. These receptors were collected from a human donor with non-small cell lung cancer whose response to radiotherapy plus ipilimumab could not be evaluated. Each CDR3 is given with its conserved first and last residue. D genes are given only for firm matches. Clone size is not always given. Where it is, it says once, few, many or a class for expanded clones.

clone size,CDR3 length,V gene,J gene,D gene,CDR3 protein,CDR3 DNA
once,17,TRBV21-1,TRBJ1-3,.,CASSKALEGTSGNTIYF,TGTGCCAGCAGCAAAGCGCTAGAGGGAACCTCTGGAAACACCATATATTTT
.,16,TRBV5-1,TRBJ1-1,.,CASSLGPRESNTEAFF,TGCGCCAGCAGCTTGGGCCCCCGGGAGAGCAACACTGAAGCTTTCTTT
.,15,TRBV11-2,TRBJ1-3,.,CASSLGVSSGNTIYF,TGTGCCAGCAGCTTAGGCGTAAGCTCTGGAAACACCATATATTTT
.,13,TRBV6-1,TRBJ1-2,.,CASRTGANYGYTF,TGTGCCAGCAGGACAGGAGCTAACTATGGCTACACCTTC
.,15,TRBV7-2,TRBJ2-2,TRBD2,CASRLKGLNTGELFF,TGTGCCAGCAGGCTAAAGGGACTAAACACCGGGGAGCTGTTTTTT
.,13,TRBV18,TRBJ2-7,.,CASSTSEGYEQYF,TGTGCCAGCTCAACTTCTGAGGGCTACGAGCAGTACTTC
.,18,TRBV9,TRBJ1-2,.,CASSVGDTAILTNYGYTF,TGTGCCAGCAGCGTGGGAGACACCGCCATACTCACTAACTATGGCTACACCTTC
.,13,TRBV7-2,TRBJ1-1,.,CASKDRMNTEAFF,TGTGCCAGCAAGGACAGAATGAACACTGAAGCTTTCTTT
.,16,TRBV7-2,TRBJ1-4,TRBD1,CASSSTGMGANEKLFF,TGTGCCAGCAGCTCGACAGGGATGGGAGCTAATGAAAAACTGTTTTTT
.,17,TRBV18,TRBJ2-7,TRBD2,CASSPTTSGLAGYEQYF,TGTGCCAGCTCACCGACGACTAGCGGGCTGGCAGGGTACGAGCAGTACTTC
.,14,TRBV4-3,TRBJ2-7,TRBD1,CASSPGDSSYEQYF,TGCGCCAGCAGCCCCGGGGACAGCTCCTACGAGCAGTACTTC